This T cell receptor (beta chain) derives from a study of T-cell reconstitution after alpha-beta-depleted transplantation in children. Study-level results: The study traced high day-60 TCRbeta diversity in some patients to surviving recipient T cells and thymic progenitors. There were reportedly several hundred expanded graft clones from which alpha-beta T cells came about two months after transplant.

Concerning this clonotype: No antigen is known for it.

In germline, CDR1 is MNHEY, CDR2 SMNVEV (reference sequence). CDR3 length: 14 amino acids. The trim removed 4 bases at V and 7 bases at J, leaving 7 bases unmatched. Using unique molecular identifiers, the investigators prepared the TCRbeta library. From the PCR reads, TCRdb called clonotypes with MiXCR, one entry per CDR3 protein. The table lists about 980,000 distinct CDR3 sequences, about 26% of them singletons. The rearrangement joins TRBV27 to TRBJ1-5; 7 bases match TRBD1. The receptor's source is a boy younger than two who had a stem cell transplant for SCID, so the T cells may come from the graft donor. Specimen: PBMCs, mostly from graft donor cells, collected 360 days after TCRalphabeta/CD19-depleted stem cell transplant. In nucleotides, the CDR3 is TGTGCCAGCAGTTCATCGACAGGGAGGCAGCCCCAGCATTTT. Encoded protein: CASSSSTGRQPQHF.